The clone carrying this T cell receptor beta chain was observed a few times. Its antigen is undetermined. V was pared by 4 bases and J by 4 bases, with 8 bases between. The CDR3 contains 13 residues. Germline V gives CDR1 LGHDT, CDR2 YNNKEL (reference sequence). Unique molecular identifiers were incorporated when the TCRbeta library was constructed. TCRdb reprocessed the PCR reads with MiXCR, giving one entry per CDR3 protein. Of about 310,000 distinct CDR3 sequences detected, roughly 21% appear once; the ten largest clones hold over 9.5%. The data are from a study of T-cell reconstitution after alpha-beta-depleted transplantation in children. Study-level points and caveats: After transplant, at about two months, alpha-beta T cells were reportedly derived from several hundred expanded graft clones. It was newly produced T cells that mostly accounted for T-cell counts and diversity one year after transplant. Recipient T cells and thymic progenitors that survived gave rise to the high TCRbeta diversity observed at day 60 in some patients.

The receptor comes from a male patient younger than 18 who had a stem cell transplant for acute lymphoblastic leukemia, so the T cells may come from the graft donor. The genes are TRBV3-1 and TRBJ1-3; TRBD1 might be the D (5 bases). Sequences were derived from PBMCs, mostly from graft donor cells, sampled 180 days after TCRalphabeta/CD19-depleted stem cell transplant. DNA for the CDR3: TGTGCCAGCAGCCCCGGGGGGGGAAACACCATATATTTT. Its translation: CASSPGGGNTIYF.